This T cell receptor beta chain was recorded in a study of T cells in Graves' hyperthyroidism and ophthalmopathy. On the basis of clinical symptoms, serum thyroxine and TRAb, thyroid ultrasound and orbital computed tomography, diagnoses were made. Amplified regions were TCR beta CDR3 sequences from RNA transcripts. The primer set for the first-round RT-PCR of the TCR CDR3 was HTBI. TCRdb processed the multiplex PCR reads anew with MiXCR; each CDR3 protein has one entry. The table shows a few hundred thousand distinct CDR3 sequences, with about half occurring only once. Germline V CDR1 and CDR2: SEHNR, FQNEAQ (reference sequence). Trimming took off 4 bases at V and 2 bases at J, with 15 bases between the two ends. The CDR3 has 15 residues. Regarding the study as a whole: Clonotypes that were expanded in thyroid above 0.001 mostly appeared in blood too.

Remarks on this clonotype: The antigen is not known.

The source material was peripheral blood or thyroid tissue (not recorded which). The chain is built from TRBV7-9 and TRBJ2-7; perhaps D is TRBD1 or TRBD2 (5 bases each). This sequence was found in a woman younger than 30 with Graves' hyperthyroidism. CDR3 sequence reads: CASSSRGRGAYEQYF. DNA of the CDR3: TGTGCCAGCAGCTCCCGGGGCCGAGGAGCCTACGAGCAGTACTTC.